The clone carrying this TCR beta chain was seen a handful of times. Per the germline V gene, CDR1 is SGHTA and CDR2 is FQGNSA. CDR3 length: 16 residues. V gave up 1 base and J gave up 2 bases; unmatched junction bases: 2. TCRdb reprocessed the RT-PCR reads via MiXCR and lists one record per CDR3 protein. In the table there are hundreds of thousands of distinct CDR3 sequences, 11% of which are singletons. The data derive from a study of response to subunit inactivated influenza vaccine. These same records also appear under a second study, on T cells expressing NK-cell markers. This second study says: Researchers built TCR beta cDNA using 5'RACE template switching with UMIs. Just one sequenced donor of eight was HCMV-seronegative, while seven were seropositive. NKG2C+ dominant clonotypes from more than 5 donors made up roughly 1.0-7.0% of CD8+ T cells. The study left the HCMV specificity of expanded NKG2C+ T cell clones unresolved.

The TCR was taken from a man in his forties or fifties who received an inactivated influenza vaccine. The sample consisted of PBMCs from blood, taken on the day of vaccination. The rearrangement uses TRBV7-2 and TRBJ2-2; 9 nucleotides line up with TRBD2. Written as DNA, the CDR3 is TGTGCCAGCAGCTTAGTAGCGGGGGATAACACCGGGGAGCTGTTTTTT. This sequence encodes CASSLVAGDNTGELFF.